The 15 T cell receptor beta chains listed next were all sequenced from one sample in a study of control samples from healthy donors and cancer patients. The assay was immunoSEQ multiplex PCR, and TCRdb's table has in-frame clones only and misses some. The sample has tens of thousands of clones; around 94% are singletons. Sequenced material: blood. All receptors derive from a man in his thirties or forties in good health.

This clone was seen a handful of times. The genes are TRBV7-8 and TRBJ1-5; TRBD1 is a possible D gene (6 bases). The V and J ends lost 5 bases and 7 bases respectively, with 21 bases between them. This CDR3 comprises 16 residues. Germline V gives CDR1 SGHVS, CDR2 FQNEAQ. The CDR3 DNA sequence: TGTGCCAGCAGCGCCGGGGGGGGCTCGGGGAGGCAGCCCCAGCATTTT. Amino acid sequence: CASSAGGGSGRQPQHF.

The chain joins TRBV20-1 to TRBJ2-1, with a weak D call TRBD2 (7 bases). Germline V CDR1 and CDR2: DFQATT, SNEGSKA (reference sequence). The V gene lost 3 bases and the J gene lost 7 bases, with 19 bases spanning the gap. This CDR3 is 15 amino acids long. The CDR3 loop is CSASRTGGGSNEQFF. CDR3 DNA: TGCAGTGCTAGTAGAACCGGGGGCGGGAGTAATGAGCAGTTCTTC.

This clone appeared a single time. The rearrangement links TRBV6-5 to TRBJ1-4; D gene ambiguous. This CDR3 contains 13 residues. V lost 7 bases, J lost 8 bases, and 14 bases lay in between. The germline CDR1 and CDR2 sequences are MNHEY and SVGAGI. CDR3 coding DNA: TGTGCCAGCACCGCAGTGGGGAACGAAAAACTGTTTTTT. Encoded protein: CASTAVGNEKLFF.

The genes are TRBV5-1 and TRBJ2-3, with TRBD1 identical over 9 bases. V lost 0 bases to trimming and J lost 6 bases; unmatched junction nucleotides: 5. The length of the CDR3 is 15 residues. Germline V lookup: CDR1 SGHRS, CDR2 YFSETQ. Written as DNA, the CDR3 is TGCGCCAGCAGCTTGGCAGGACAGGGGACCGATACGCAGTATTTT. Its protein product is CASSLAGQGTDTQYF.

The gene calls are TRBV30 and TRBJ1-4, with 7 bases identical to TRBD1. The germline V gene has CDR1 GTSNPN and CDR2 SVGIG (reference sequence). The CDR3 runs 15 residues. Germline trimming cut 0 bases from V and 3 bases from J; bases unmatched to any gene: 4. CDR3 amino acids: CAWSVPGGANEKLFF. CDR3 DNA: TGTGCCTGGAGTGTCCCAGGGGGAGCTAATGAAAAACTGTTTTTT.

J is TRBJ1-3 and V is TRBV2; 7 bases agree with TRBD1. The junction had 4 bases not matched to a gene; V was cut back by 8 bases and J by 0 bases. CDR3 length: 14 amino acids. Germline-derived CDR1 and CDR2 are SNHLY and FYNNEI. For the CDR3, the DNA is TGTGCCAGCGGGGACAGCCCCTCTGGAAACACCATATATTTT. The encoded protein is CASGDSPSGNTIYF.

V gene TRBV4-1 combines with J gene TRBJ1-2; maybe TRBD1 (5 bases). The CDR3 consists of 13 residues. Germline V gene lookup returns CDR1 MGHRA and CDR2 YSYEKL. Trimming removed 6 bases from V and 6 bases from J, with 14 bases in between. In nucleotides, the CDR3 is TGCGCCAGCAGGAACTTGCGGGGACATGGCTACACCTTC. This codes for CASRNLRGHGYTF.

The chain joins TRBV9 to TRBJ2-3; 8 nucleotides align to TRBD2. The V and J ends lost 0 bases and 1 base, in that order; junction bases with no gene match: 1. The CDR3 extends over 15 amino acids. The germline V gene has CDR1 SGDLS and CDR2 YYNGEE. The CDR3 reads CASSVVSGGTDTQYF. The DNA of the CDR3 is TGTGCCAGCAGCGTAGTTAGCGGGGGCACAGATACGCAGTATTTT.

V is TRBV19 and J is TRBJ2-2; 9 bases map to TRBD1. Germline assignment: CDR1 LNHDA and CDR2 SQIVND (reference sequence). CDR3 length equals 15 residues. Trimming at V came to 7 bases and at J to 3 bases, leaving 6 bases not matched to a gene. CDR3 DNA sequence: TGTGCCAGTATTAAGGGACAGGGTTACACCGGGGAGCTGTTTTTT. Protein product: CASIKGQGYTGELFF.

This chain joins TRBV27 and TRBJ1-2, with D uncertain. Trimming took off 7 bases at V and 6 bases at J, with 24 bases between the two ends. This CDR3 spans 16 amino acids. Germline CDR1 reads MNHEY; CDR2 reads SMNVEV (reference sequence). The CDR3 region has the DNA TGTGCCAGCACCCCAGAACGGGGTTTAGGGTATAATGGCTACACCTTC. Its protein is CASTPERGLGYNGYTF.

V gene TRBV7-2 combines with J gene TRBJ2-1, with 12 bases identical to TRBD2. Germline loops: CDR1 SGHTA, CDR2 FQGNSA. V was pared by 1 base and J by 2 bases, with 3 bases of the junction left unmatched. This CDR3 is built from 17 residues. CDR3 nucleotides: TGTGCCAGCAGCTTAGGGCCTAGCGGGGGGGCCTACAATGAGCAGTTCTTC. Protein: CASSLGPSGGAYNEQFF.

The rearrangement joins TRBV27 to TRBJ1-4; 7 positions agree with TRBD1. The V and J ends lost 3 bases and 8 bases, in that order; junction bases with no gene match: 3. The V gene's germline CDR1 is MNHEY and CDR2 SMNVEV (reference sequence). This CDR3 contains 13 residues. For the CDR3, the DNA is TGTGCCAGCAGTTTGGACAGGTCCGAAAAACTGTTTTTT. Protein: CASSLDRSEKLFF.

V and J are TRBV11-2 and TRBJ1-1, with 8 bases aligning to TRBD1. The V segment lost 0 bases and the J segment 0 bases; nucleotides outside the gene matches: 9. CDR3 size: 18 residues. Germline loops: CDR1 SGHAT, CDR2 FQNNGV. The CDR3 region is CASSLDRQGRSMNTEAFF. The DNA for the CDR3 is TGTGCCAGCAGCTTAGATCGACAGGGGCGATCTATGAACACTGAAGCTTTCTTT.

The V and J genes are TRBV9 and TRBJ2-7; 7 bases are shared with TRBD2. The J call may be faulty, since TRBJ2-1 better matches the DNA end. The CDR3 spans 15 residues. In germline, CDR1 is SGDLS, CDR2 YYNGEE. CDR3: CASSLLAASYNEQFF. CDR3 DNA sequence: TGTGCCAGCAGCCTGCTAGCGGCCTCCTACAATGAGCAGTTCTTC.

The gene calls are TRBV18 and TRBJ1-1; TRBD1 might be the D (5 bases). The CDR3 is made up of 14 amino acids. V was cut by 5 bases and J by 6 bases, with 16 bases left in between. Germline V CDR1 and CDR2: KGHSH, LQKENI. CDR3 nucleotides: TGTGCCAGCTCAATAGACGGGGGTTTATCTGAAGCTTTCTTT. It encodes CASSIDGGLSEAFF.